This T cell receptor beta chain originates from a study of shared clonotypes between healthy human individuals. On this clone itself: The antigen remains undetermined.

Study-level points and caveats: Rarefaction gave evidence that sorted-subset sequencing remained incomplete despite large depth. The sharing of 4.5% to 5% of naive CD4 clonotypes was seen across a few donors. Clonotype sharing among donors was thought likely to change with sequencing depth.

Sequencing used immunoSEQ multiplex PCR; TCRdb keeps in-frame clones, though not all of them. This sample has millions of clones, with less than 95% found just once. Positively selected for CCR7, the CD45RO-negative cells used as naive CD8 cells excluded terminally differentiated effector memory CD45RA+ cells. None of the donors, who were healthy HIV-negative adults, had recently had acute infections or vaccinations. This CDR3 is built from 13 residues. The V and J ends lost 6 bases and 1 base, in that order; junction bases with no gene match: 4. The germline V gene encodes CDR1 SQVTM and CDR2 ANQGSEA.

Specimen: naive CD8+ T cells sorted from blood. This TCR came from a man aged 18 to 30 in good health. This sequence joins TRBV29-1 and TRBJ1-1; 8 bases fit TRBD1. In DNA, the CDR3 is TGCAGCGTCGGACAGGGAAAGAACACTGAAGCTTTCTTT. Translation gives CSVGQGKNTEAFF.